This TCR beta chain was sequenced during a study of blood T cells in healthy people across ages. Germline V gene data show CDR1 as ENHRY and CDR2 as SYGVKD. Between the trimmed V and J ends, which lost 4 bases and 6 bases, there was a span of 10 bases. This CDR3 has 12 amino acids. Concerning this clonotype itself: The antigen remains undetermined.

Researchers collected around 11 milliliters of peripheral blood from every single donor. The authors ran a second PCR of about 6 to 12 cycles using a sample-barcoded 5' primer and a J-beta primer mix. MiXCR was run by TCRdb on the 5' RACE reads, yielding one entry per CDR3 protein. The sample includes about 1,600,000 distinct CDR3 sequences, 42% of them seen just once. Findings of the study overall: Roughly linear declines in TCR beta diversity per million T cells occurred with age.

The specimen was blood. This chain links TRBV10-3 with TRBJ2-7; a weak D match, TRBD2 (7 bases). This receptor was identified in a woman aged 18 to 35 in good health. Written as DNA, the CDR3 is TGTGCCATCAGTGGGGGGGGCCCCGAGCAGTACTTC. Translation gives CAISGGGPEQYF.